Sequencing of this TCR beta chain was carried out in a study of blood T cell repertoires in COVID-19. Study-level information: There were acute and convalescent COVID-19 samples, and they came from the United States, Italy and Spain. PBMCs, B-cell-depleted T cells, or T cells provided the cDNA or gDNA that made up the material.

As processed by the authors: For nucleated cells, counts were estimated from reference gene primer amplification. Libraries were prepared by immunoSEQ multiplex PCR; TCRdb keeps only in-frame clonotypes and omits some of them. That table is the source of V, J and clone size, and D and trimming were worked out from the DNA. The sample holds about 50,000 clones; over 75% are singletons and the top ten take 10%. Germline V lookup: CDR1 SGHDT, CDR2 YYEEEE. The CDR3 extends over 16 amino acids. Between the trimmed V and J ends, which lost 3 bases and 3 bases, there was a span of 15 bases. The TCR sequence derives from a human donor in a cohort sampled during active COVID-19. Sequenced input: peripheral blood. V and J are TRBV5-6 and TRBJ1-4; the D gene is possibly TRBD1 (5 bases). The chain's CDR3 is CASSWGPSTSNEKLFF. For the CDR3, the DNA is TGTGCCAGCAGCTGGGGCCCCTCTACGTCTAATGAAAAACTGTTTTTT. Looking up the rest from reference TRBV5-6 and TRBJ1-4 gives the full variable domain: DAGVTQSPTHLIKTRGQQVTLRCSPKSGHDTVSWYQQALGQGPQFIFQYYEEEERQRGNFPDRFSGHQFPNYSSELNVNALLLGDSALYLCASSWGPSTSNEKLFFGSGTQLSVL.